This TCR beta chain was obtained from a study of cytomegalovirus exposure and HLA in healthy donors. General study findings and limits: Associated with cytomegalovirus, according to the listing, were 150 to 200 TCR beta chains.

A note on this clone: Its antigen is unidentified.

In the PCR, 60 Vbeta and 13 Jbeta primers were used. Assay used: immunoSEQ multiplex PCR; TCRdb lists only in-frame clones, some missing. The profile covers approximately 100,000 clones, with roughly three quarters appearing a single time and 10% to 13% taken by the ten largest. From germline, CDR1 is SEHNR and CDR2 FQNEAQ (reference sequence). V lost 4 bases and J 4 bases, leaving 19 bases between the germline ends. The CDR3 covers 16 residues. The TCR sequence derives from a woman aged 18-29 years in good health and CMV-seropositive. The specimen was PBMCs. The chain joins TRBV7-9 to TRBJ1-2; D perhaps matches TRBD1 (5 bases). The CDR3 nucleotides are TGTGCCAGCAGCTCCATAAGGGGCCTGTCCCCCTATGGCTACACCTTC. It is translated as CASSSIRGLSPYGYTF.